What follows is one T cell receptor beta chain and its context. This record belongs to a study of blood T cell repertoires in COVID-19. After removal of 6 bases from V and 0 bases from J, the junction contained 3 bases not matched to a gene. Looked up from germline, CDR1 is SEHNR and CDR2 is FQNEAQ (reference sequence). This CDR3 is 16 amino acids long. The assay was immunoSEQ multiplex PCR, and TCRdb's table has in-frame clones only and misses some. The top ten clones hold 2.5% to 3% of a sample with a few hundred thousand clones, roughly 87% of them seen once. This clonotype was sampled from a young woman who had recovered from COVID-19. The rearrangement uses TRBV7-9 and TRBJ2-2; 11 positions agree with TRBD2. Sequencing was done on a sample of PBMCs or T cells enriched from blood (not recorded which). The CDR3 protein is CASRPLAGANTGELFF. Here the CDR3 DNA reads TGTGCCAGCAGACCACTAGCGGGGGCGAACACCGGGGAGCTGTTTTTT. The variable domain in full, with the rest retrieved from reference TRBV7-9 and TRBJ2-2, is DTGVSQNPRHKITKRGQNVTFRCDPISEHNRLYWYRQTLGQGPEFLTYFQNEAQLEKSRLLSDRFSAERPKGSFSTLEIQRTEQGDSAMYLCASRPLAGANTGELFFGEGSRLTVL.